The 9 T cell receptor beta chains given below trace back to one sample, sequenced in a study of long-term antiretroviral therapy in people with HIV. Running of the v3.0 immunoSEQ assay took place at survey level. TCRdb's table, derived via immunoSEQ multiplex PCR, lists solely in-frame clones and lacks some. This table has over 15,000 clones, about 89% appearing once. The sample here was unsorted PBMCs, taken 0.5 years after starting antiretroviral therapy. The receptors were sampled from a middle-aged man with HIV.

This clone was picked up one time. The genes are TRBV5-4 and TRBJ2-7, with 9 bases aligning to TRBD1. The CDR3 extends over 15 amino acids. V was pared by 4 bases and J by 1 base, with 6 bases of the junction left unmatched. Germline lookup yields CDR1 SGHNT and CDR2 YYREEE (reference sequence). The CDR3 DNA is TGTGCCAGCAGCCCTTGGGACAGGGCATCCTACGAGCAGTACTTC. Translation: CASSPWDRASYEQYF.

This chain uses TRBV5-3 with TRBJ2-7; D possibly matches TRBD1 or TRBD2 (7 bases each). TRBV5-3 is identified as an open reading frame with a role that is uncertain. V lost 10 bases to trimming and J lost 4 bases, with 18 bases between them. The CDR3 is 13 amino acids. The CDR3 region has the DNA TGTGCCCTTGGGGAGGGGGCGGGTTACGAGCAGTACTTC. Translation gives CALGEGAGYEQYF.

V and J are TRBV27 and TRBJ2-3, with 13 nucleotides matching TRBD2. Germline V gene data show CDR1 as MNHEY and CDR2 as SMNVEV (reference sequence). There are 16 residues in the CDR3. The J segment lost 3 bases and the V segment lost 4 bases, leaving 4 bases of the junction unmatched. DNA for the CDR3: TGTGCCAGCAGTTCAGGACTAGCGGGAGTAACAGATACGCAGTATTTT. It is translated as CASSSGLAGVTDTQYF.

The CDR3 nucleotides are TGTGCCAGCATTTTGACAGGGGAGTACTATGGCTACACCTTC. It encodes CASILTGEYYGYTF. The chain joins TRBV2 to TRBJ1-2; TRBD1 agrees at 8 bases. This CDR3 spans 14 amino acids. Trimming at V came to 7 bases and at J to 3 bases, leaving 7 bases not matched to a gene. The V gene's germline CDR1 is SNHLY and CDR2 FYNNEI. Full variable domain (remainder filled in from reference TRBV2 and TRBJ1-2): EPEVTQTPSHQVTQMGQEVILRCVPISNHLYFYWYRQILGQKVEFLVSFYNNEISEKSEIFDDQFSVERPDGSNFTLKIRSTKLEDSAMYFCASILTGEYYGYTFGSGTRLTVV.

This sequence joins TRBV7-2 and TRBJ2-5; no clear D. The CDR3 totals 15 residues. CDR1 is SGHTA, CDR2 FQGNSA, per germline. The germline V and J ends were trimmed by 1 base and 2 bases, with 11 bases remaining between them. CDR3 sequence (DNA): TGTGCCAGCAGCTTAGACTTTATAGCTCAAGAGACCCAGTACTTC. Its translation: CASSLDFIAQETQYF. Complete variable domain (other parts from reference TRBV7-2 and TRBJ2-5): GAGVSQSPSNKVTEKGKDVELRCDPISGHTALYWYRQSLGQGLEFLIYFQGNSAPDKSGLPSDRFSAERTGGSVSTLTIQRTQQEDSAVYLCASSLDFIAQETQYFGPGTRLLVL.

This clone was picked up a small number of times. The rearrangement uses TRBV6-6 and TRBJ1-2; possibly TRBD1 for D (5 bases). V was shortened by 5 bases and J by 4 bases, with 11 bases between the two germline ends. Looked up from germline, CDR1 is MNHNY and CDR2 is SVGAGI (reference sequence). The CDR3 contains 13 residues. In nucleotides, the CDR3 is TGTGCCAGCAGTCCTGACAGCCTCTATGGCTACACCTTC. Its protein is CASSPDSLYGYTF.

The chain links TRBV19 to TRBJ1-1; D uncertain. The V gene lost 5 bases and the J gene lost 0 bases, with 13 bases spanning the gap. CDR1 is LNHDA, CDR2 SQIVND, per germline (reference sequence). CDR3 size: 15 residues. In DNA, the CDR3 is TGTGCCAGTAGTCCCCGATACGCGATGAACACTGAAGCTTTCTTT. Amino acid sequence: CASSPRYAMNTEAFF.

The chain has TRBV2 and TRBJ1-1; the D is unclear. The CDR3 extends over 14 amino acids. CDR1 is SNHLY, CDR2 FYNNEI, per germline. Trimming removed 3 bases at V and 4 bases at J, with 12 bases between. In DNA, the CDR3 is TGTGCCAGCAGTGAGATACCGGAGAGCACTGAAGCTTTCTTT. The encoded protein is CASSEIPESTEAFF.

The chain joins TRBV6-6 to TRBJ1-4; D call uncertain. Trimming stripped 7 bases from V and 4 bases from J, with 16 bases between. The CDR3 sequence is 15 residues long. Per the germline V gene, CDR1 is MNHNY and CDR2 is SVGAGI (reference sequence). CDR3 bases: TGTGCCAGCATCCAAGACTCTACGGTTAATGAAAAACTGTTTTTT. It specifies CASIQDSTVNEKLFF.